The 7 T cell receptor beta chains in this list originate from one sample, sequenced in a study of T cells after yellow fever vaccination. One entry per CDR3 protein results from TCRdb running MiXCR on the 5' RACE reads. The sample carries about 26,000 distinct CDR3 sequences, approximately 4.5% recorded once. Specimen: PBMCs, either bulk or a sorted T-cell subset (CD4+, CD8+, memory, or dextramer-sorted; not recorded which), collected on the day of the yellow fever booster vaccination. These receptors originate from a man in his late teens or twenties who received the YFV17D yellow fever vaccine.

This clonotype has at least ten counts. The chain links TRBV5-1 to TRBJ2-7; D perhaps matches TRBD2 (7 bases). The CDR3 is made up of 14 amino acids. Per germline, CDR1 SGHRS and CDR2 YFSETQ. Deletions cut 1 base from V and 2 bases from J, with 10 bases between. The DNA of the CDR3 is TGCGCCAGCAGCTTGAGGGAGGGGGCCTACGAGCAGTACGTC. Translation: CASSLREGAYEQYV.

This clonotype was detected ten times or more. V is TRBV7-6 and J is TRBJ1-2; 7 nucleotides line up with TRBD1. Losses at the gene ends were 0 bases for V and 7 bases for J; bases not matched to a gene: 2. The length of the CDR3 is 13 residues. CDR1 and CDR2 (germline): SGHVS, FNYEAQ. CDR3 DNA sequence: TGTGCCAGCAGCTTAGCTCAGGGGGGTGGCTACACCTTC. Its translation is CASSLAQGGGYTF.

J is TRBJ2-4 and V is TRBV7-3, with a weak D call TRBD2 (7 bases). Trimming shortened V by 0 bases and J by 6 bases, and 9 bases separated the two germline ends. Germline V gene lookup returns CDR1 SGHTA and CDR2 FQGTGA. The CDR3 has 14 residues. In nucleotides, the CDR3 is TGTGCCAGCAGCTTAACGGGGGGGCGAAACATTCAGTACTTC. Residues: CASSLTGGRNIQYF.

This clonotype was observed at least ten times. The rearrangement links TRBV7-8 to TRBJ2-1, with D perhaps TRBD1 (5 bases). V lost 1 base and J lost 7, with 11 bases in between. Germline values: CDR1 SGHVS, CDR2 FQNEAQ. This CDR3 comprises 14 residues. The CDR3 here is CASSLVTQGNEQFF. The CDR3 DNA follows: TGTGCCAGCAGCTTAGTAACTCAGGGAAATGAGCAGTTCTTC.

In this sample, this clonotype turned up many times. The V call is TRBV5-6, the J call TRBJ2-1, with TRBD2 matching over 10 bases. Unmatched junction bases numbered 1, after V lost 0 bases and J lost 4 bases. The CDR3 sequence is 15 residues long. CDR1 and CDR2 from the germline V gene are SGHDT and YYEEEE. This CDR3 is CASSLELAGYNEQFF. Here the CDR3 DNA reads TGTGCCAGCAGCTTGGAACTAGCGGGGTACAATGAGCAGTTCTTC.

Written as DNA, the CDR3 is TGTGCCAGCAGTTTACGGCAGAGAGATTTAGCCAAAAACATTCAGTACTTC. Translated: CASSLRQRDLAKNIQYF. The chain combines TRBV27 with TRBJ2-4; the D is unclear. The V end lost 2 bases, the J end lost 0 bases, and 14 bases lay between the germline ends. The CDR3 totals 17 residues. The germline gives CDR1 MNHEY, CDR2 SMNVEV (reference sequence).

This clonotype has a count of ten or more. The V call is TRBV5-5, the J call TRBJ1-2; D gene unclear. V lost 0 bases to trimming and J lost 4 bases, with 7 bases between them. Germline loops: CDR1 SGHKS, CDR2 YYEKEE (reference sequence). This CDR3 spans 13 amino acids. CDR3 amino acids: CASSLVGSYGYTF. The CDR3 nucleotides read TGTGCCAGCAGCTTGGTGGGTAGCTATGGCTACACCTTC.